The 23 T cell receptor beta chains given below trace back to one sample, sequenced in a study of T cell responses to AZD1222 COVID-19 vaccine. This table comes from immunoSEQ multiplex PCR, and its TCRdb copy is limited to in-frame clones, with some not included. The sample yields about 120,000 clones, 70% to 90% seen once. The sequences come from peripheral blood, collected on day 0 of AZD1222 vaccination. All receptors derive from an adult in good health.

The chain uses TRBV6-5 and TRBJ1-2, with D perhaps matching TRBD1 (6 bases). V was cut by 0 bases and J by 8 bases, with 13 bases left in between. Germline CDR1 MNHEY, CDR2 SVGAGI. The CDR3 has 14 amino acids. The CDR3 DNA follows: TGTGCCAGCAGTTACTCAGGGGGGGCCTGGGGCTACACCTTC. This translates into CASSYSGGAWGYTF.

The chain carries TRBV4-3 and TRBJ2-1, with D perhaps matching TRBD2 (6 bases). The CDR3 is 15 residues long. CDR1 is LGHNA and CDR2 is YSLEER in the germline V gene. With 0 bases removed from V and 2 bases from J, the gap between germline ends came to 8 bases. In DNA form, the CDR3 reads TGCGCCAGCAGCCAAGATGGGGGGACCTACAATGAGCAGTTCTTC. It translates to CASSQDGGTYNEQFF.

The chain joins TRBV12-3 or TRBV12-4 to TRBJ1-2, with D unclear. The germline V and J ends were trimmed by 5 bases and 10 bases, with 11 bases remaining between them. This CDR3 is 11 amino acids long. The CDR3 DNA reads TGTGCCAGCAGTCCCCAGGACCACTACACCTTC. It codes for CASSPQDHYTF.

This sequence joins TRBV5-6 and TRBJ1-5, with D tentatively TRBD1 (5 bases). This CDR3 is built from 16 residues. Trimming took off 3 bases at V and 0 bases at J, with 13 bases between the two ends. CDR1 and CDR2 (germline): SGHDT, YYEEEE. The CDR3 sequence is CASSSYRTYSNQPQHF. CDR3 DNA sequence: TGTGCCAGCAGCTCTTACAGGACATATAGCAATCAGCCCCAGCATTTT.

The chain combines TRBV28 with TRBJ1-5; D not resolved. The germline gives CDR1 MDHEN, CDR2 SYDVKM. CDR3 size: 12 residues. Between the trimmed V and J ends, which lost 6 bases and 4 bases, there was a span of 7 bases. The CDR3 nucleotides read TGTGCCAGCAGATCGGGGAATCAGCCCCAGCATTTT. As protein: CASRSGNQPQHF.

J is TRBJ2-1 and V is TRBV7-9; D assignment may be TRBD1 or TRBD2 (5 bases each). Germline V gene data show CDR1 as SEHNR and CDR2 as FQNEAQ (reference sequence). The CDR3 loop spans 14 amino acids. Trimming removed 0 bases from V and 7 bases from J, with 10 bases in between. Written as DNA, the CDR3 is TGTGCCAGCAGCTTAGCGGTAGAGGGGAATGAGCAGTTCTTC. It yields the protein CASSLAVEGNEQFF.

Only one count was recorded for this clone. This chain connects TRBV11-2 to TRBJ2-7; TRBD2 aligns across 14 bases. This CDR3 comprises 18 residues. The J segment lost 5 bases and the V segment lost 1 base, leaving 10 bases of the junction unmatched. Germline V gene lookup returns CDR1 SGHAT and CDR2 FQNNGV. The CDR3 loop is CASSLVGTSGGEGNEQYF. The CDR3 region has the DNA TGTGCCAGCAGCTTAGTGGGGACTAGCGGGGGAGAGGGCAACGAGCAGTACTTC.

On this clone: An end of the junction differs from the germline gene, which may be a read error. The V and J genes are TRBV30 and TRBJ1-3; D is unclear. The CDR3 is 13 amino acids. Per germline, CDR1 GTSNPN and CDR2 SVGIG (reference sequence). CDR3 in amino acids: CAWSVERGTTIYF. In nucleotides, the CDR3 is TGTGCCTGGAGTGTTGAACGGGGAACCACCATATATTTT.

There are a few counts of this clone. The V and J genes are TRBV24-1 and TRBJ2-3; 10 positions match TRBD2. Germline V gives CDR1 KGHDR, CDR2 SFDVKD. The CDR3 consists of 16 residues. V shed 4 bases and J 2 bases; nucleotides not matched to a gene: 5. The DNA for the CDR3 is TGTGCCACCAGTGACCGTAGCGGGGGGTACACAGATACGCAGTATTTT. Protein product: CATSDRSGGYTDTQYF.

The rearrangement uses TRBV12-3 or TRBV12-4 and TRBJ1-2; a possible D gene is TRBD1 (5 bases). V was cut by 7 bases and J by 8 bases, with 14 bases left in between. The CDR3 sequence is 12 residues long. The CDR3 loop is CASKGLHLGYTF. The CDR3 DNA is TGTGCCAGCAAGGGGCTACACTTGGGCTACACCTTC.

The rearrangement joins TRBV5-1 to TRBJ2-3; TRBD2 matches at 7 bases. V shed 4 bases, J shed 0 bases, and the junction held 8 bases outside the gene matches. The CDR3 contains 16 residues. The germline V gene has CDR1 SGHRS and CDR2 YFSETQ. The CDR3 spells CASSRRGTTSTDTQYF. The CDR3 nucleotides are TGCGCCAGCAGCCGGCGGGGGACCACTAGCACAGATACGCAGTATTTT.

The chain links TRBV18 to TRBJ2-2; 10 bases align to TRBD2. J was trimmed by 6 bases and V by 2 bases; bases with no gene match: 3. Germline assignment: CDR1 KGHSH and CDR2 LQKENI. The CDR3 is 15 amino acids. CDR3 coding DNA: TGTGCCAGCTCACCAATAGCGGGAGGCTCCGGGGAGCTGTTTTTT. This codes for CASSPIAGGSGELFF. The full variable domain, rest sourced from reference TRBV18 and TRBJ2-2, is NAGVMQNPRHLVRRRGQEARLRCSPMKGHSHVYWYRQLPEEGLKFMVYLQKENIIDESGMPKERFSAEFPKEGPSILRIQQVVRGDSAAYFCASSPIAGGSGELFFGEGSRLTVL.

The rearrangement links TRBV12-3 or TRBV12-4 to TRBJ1-1; D is unresolved. V was cut by 8 bases and J by 2 bases, with 3 bases left in between. The CDR3 is 10 amino acids. The CDR3 bases are TGTGCCAGCGCTAACACTGAAGCTTTCTTT. This sequence encodes CASANTEAFF.

This clone appeared once. V usage is TRBV6-5 and J usage is TRBJ2-3; D might be TRBD2 (7 bases). The V gene lost 4 bases and the J gene lost 4 bases, with 15 bases spanning the gap. The V gene's germline CDR1 is MNHEY and CDR2 SVGAGI. CDR3 length: 15 amino acids. CDR3 sequence reads: CASSSQGRDADTQYF. The CDR3 region has the DNA TGTGCCAGCAGTTCCCAGGGGAGGGACGCAGATACGCAGTATTTT.

V is TRBV2 and J is TRBJ1-1; a possible D gene is TRBD1 (6 bases). The CDR3 loop spans 14 amino acids. CDR1 and CDR2 (germline): SNHLY, FYNNEI. V was shortened by 5 bases and J by 0 bases, with 10 bases between the two germline ends. The CDR3 coding sequence is TGTGCCAGCAGTACGGGACATCTGAACACTGAAGCTTTCTTT. The encoded protein is CASSTGHLNTEAFF.

This chain uses TRBV14 with TRBJ2-1; perhaps TRBD2 as D (6 bases). From germline, CDR1 is SGHDN and CDR2 FVKESK. The CDR3 has 15 residues. With 4 bases removed from V and 2 bases from J, the gap between germline ends came to 12 bases. The CDR3 is CASSPWGEPYNEQFF. The DNA for the CDR3 is TGTGCCAGCAGCCCATGGGGGGAGCCCTACAATGAGCAGTTCTTC.

This chain links TRBV19 with TRBJ1-1; no reliable D call. CDR1 is LNHDA, CDR2 SQIVND, per germline (reference sequence). There are 16 residues in the CDR3. V was clipped by 0 bases and J by 1 base, with 12 bases between them. The CDR3 reads CASSIDGGRQNTEAFF. CDR3 nucleotides: TGTGCCAGTAGTATAGATGGAGGGAGACAGAACACTGAAGCTTTCTTT.

The J gene is TRBJ2-1, the V gene TRBV7-3; maybe TRBD1 (6 bases). The V end lost 6 bases, the J end lost 8 bases, and 20 bases lay between the germline ends. Germline V gene lookup returns CDR1 SGHTA and CDR2 FQGTGA. The CDR3 is made up of 15 amino acids. CDR3 residues: CASRSGVRAFDEQFF. The CDR3 bases are TGTGCCAGCAGGTCAGGGGTTCGGGCATTCGATGAGCAGTTCTTC. The variable domain in full, with the rest retrieved from reference TRBV7-3 and TRBJ2-1, is GAGVSQTPSNKVTEKGKYVELRCDPISGHTALYWYRQSLGQGPEFLIYFQGTGAADDSGLPNDRFFAVRPEGSVSTLKIQRTERGDSAVYLCASRSGVRAFDEQFFGPGTRLTVL.

This rearrangement joins TRBV6-5 to TRBJ1-5, with D uncertain. V gave up 0 bases and J gave up 2 bases, with 11 bases separating them. The CDR3 length is 16 residues. Per germline, CDR1 MNHEY and CDR2 SVGAGI. DNA of the CDR3: TGTGCCAGCAGTTACTCGGCCAACCGCGGCAATCAGCCCCAGCATTTT. Its translation is CASSYSANRGNQPQHF.

This CDR3 is CASSSGLAGGLGNEQFF. The CDR3 DNA follows: TGTGCCAGTAGTTCGGGACTAGCGGGAGGGCTGGGGAATGAGCAGTTCTTC. The J gene is TRBJ2-1, the V gene TRBV19, with 16 positions matching TRBD2. V was clipped by 5 bases and J by 7 bases; unmatched bases: 8. The germline V gene encodes CDR1 LNHDA and CDR2 SQIVND (reference sequence). The CDR3 runs to 17 residues.

The rearrangement uses TRBV2 and TRBJ1-5; perhaps TRBD1 as D (6 bases). Per germline, CDR1 SNHLY and CDR2 FYNNEI. The CDR3 runs to 13 residues. V dropped 7 bases and J dropped 6 bases, with 13 bases sitting between them. As DNA, the CDR3 is TGTGCCAGCACGGGGGAGGGGGTTCAGCCCCAGCATTTT. This gives the protein CASTGEGVQPQHF.

As regards this clone: This sample also contains other DNA sequences that code for the same CDR3. The V call is TRBV11-2, the J call TRBJ2-3, with D unclear. The V end was cut by 1 base, the J end by 0 bases, with 8 bases between. The V gene's germline CDR1 is SGHAT and CDR2 FQNNGV. This CDR3 is built from 15 residues. CDR3 bases: TGTGCCAGCAGCTTAGTGGGTGGAAGCACAGATACGCAGTATTTT. Translation: CASSLVGGSTDTQYF.

This sequence joins TRBV7-9 and TRBJ1-1; D remains unclear. The CDR3 contains 13 residues. V lost 2 bases and J lost 2, with 6 bases in between. Germline assignment: CDR1 SEHNR and CDR2 FQNEAQ (reference sequence). CDR3: CASSLYPNTEAFF. For the CDR3, the DNA is TGTGCCAGCAGCTTATACCCTAACACTGAAGCTTTCTTT.